This T cell receptor beta chain was captured in a study of T cells in Graves' hyperthyroidism and ophthalmopathy. As for the study in general: Peripheral blood was secured at the point of initial diagnosis, before any treatment.

Disease duration under 2 months; hyperthyroidism patients were aged 18 to 65. RNA transcripts gave rise to amplified TCR beta CDR3 regions. The HTBI primer set drove a first-round RT-PCR of the TCR CDR3. TCRdb re-called the multiplex PCR reads through MiXCR, storing one row per CDR3 protein. Here the sample spans around 350,000 distinct CDR3 sequences, 19% being singletons. Per the germline V gene, CDR1 is GTSNPN and CDR2 is SVGIG (reference sequence). This CDR3 spans 12 amino acids. V was shortened by 3 bases and J by 3 bases, with 8 bases between the two germline ends. This sequence originates from a woman aged 18-29 years with Graves' hyperthyroidism. Sequenced sample: blood. The rearrangement links TRBV30 to TRBJ1-1; a weak D match, TRBD1 (5 bases). The CDR3 reads CAWRYRYTEAFF. The CDR3 DNA follows: TGTGCCTGGAGATACAGGTACACTGAAGCTTTCTTT.